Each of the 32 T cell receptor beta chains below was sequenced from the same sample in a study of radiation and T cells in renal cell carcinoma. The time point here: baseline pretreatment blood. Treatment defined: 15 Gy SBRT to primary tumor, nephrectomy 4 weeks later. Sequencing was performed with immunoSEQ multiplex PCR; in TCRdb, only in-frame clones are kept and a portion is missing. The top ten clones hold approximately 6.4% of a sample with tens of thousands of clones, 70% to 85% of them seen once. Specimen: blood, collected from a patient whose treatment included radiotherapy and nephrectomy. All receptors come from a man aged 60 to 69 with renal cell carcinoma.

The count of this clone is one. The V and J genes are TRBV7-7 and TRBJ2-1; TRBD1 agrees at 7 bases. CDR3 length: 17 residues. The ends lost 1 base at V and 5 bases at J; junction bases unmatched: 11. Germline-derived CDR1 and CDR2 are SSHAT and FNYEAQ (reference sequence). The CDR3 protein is CASSLDGTATPNNEQFF. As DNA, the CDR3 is TGTGCCAGCAGCTTAGACGGGACAGCCACCCCCAACAATGAGCAGTTCTTC.

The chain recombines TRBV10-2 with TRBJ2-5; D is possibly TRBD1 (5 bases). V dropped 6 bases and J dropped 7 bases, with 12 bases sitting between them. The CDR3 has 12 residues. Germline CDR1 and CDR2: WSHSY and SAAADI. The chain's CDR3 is CASSIKGVTQYF. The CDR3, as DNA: TGCGCCAGCAGCATAAAAGGGGTGACCCAGTACTTC.

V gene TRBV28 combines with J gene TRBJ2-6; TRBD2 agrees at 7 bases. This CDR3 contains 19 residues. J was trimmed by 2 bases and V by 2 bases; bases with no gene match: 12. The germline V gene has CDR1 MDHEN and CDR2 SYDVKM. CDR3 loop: CASSLGEGTPFPGANVLTF. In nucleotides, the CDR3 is TGTGCCAGCAGTTTAGGGGAGGGGACTCCTTTCCCTGGGGCCAACGTCCTGACTTTC. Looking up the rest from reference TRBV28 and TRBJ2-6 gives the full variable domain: DVKVTQSSRYLVKRTGEKVFLECVQDMDHENMFWYRQDPGLGLRLIYFSYDVKMKEKGDIPEGYSVSREKKERFSLILESASTNQTSMYLCASSLGEGTPFPGANVLTFGAGSRLTVL.

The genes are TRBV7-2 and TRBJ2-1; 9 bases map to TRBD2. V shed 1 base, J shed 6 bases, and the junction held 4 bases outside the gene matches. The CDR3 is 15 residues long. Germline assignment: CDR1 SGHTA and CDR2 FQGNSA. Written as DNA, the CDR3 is TGTGCCAGCAGCTTAGGCAGCGGGGGGTTCAATGAGCAGTTCTTC. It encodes CASSLGSGGFNEQFF.

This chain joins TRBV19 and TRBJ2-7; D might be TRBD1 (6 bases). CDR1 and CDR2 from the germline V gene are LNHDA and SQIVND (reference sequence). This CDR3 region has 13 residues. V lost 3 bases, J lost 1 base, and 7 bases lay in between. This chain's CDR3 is CASSMGASYEQYF. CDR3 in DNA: TGTGCCAGTAGTATGGGGGCGTCCTACGAGCAGTACTTC.

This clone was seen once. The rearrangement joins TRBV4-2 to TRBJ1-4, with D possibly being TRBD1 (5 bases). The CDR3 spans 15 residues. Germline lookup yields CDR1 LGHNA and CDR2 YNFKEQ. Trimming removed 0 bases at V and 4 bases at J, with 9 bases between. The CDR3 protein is CASSQEPGSNEKLFF. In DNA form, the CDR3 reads TGTGCCAGCAGCCAAGAGCCAGGGAGTAATGAAAAACTGTTTTTT.

The CDR3 DNA reads TGTGCCAGCAGTTTGGGCCTGAGGGGCGGGGAGCTGTTTTTT. Amino acids: CASSLGLRGGELFF. The genes are TRBV27 and TRBJ2-2; D possibly uses TRBD1 or TRBD2 (5 bases each). The CDR3 extends over 14 amino acids. Germline lookup yields CDR1 MNHEY and CDR2 SMNVEV (reference sequence). V lost 3 bases and J lost 7, with 12 bases in between.

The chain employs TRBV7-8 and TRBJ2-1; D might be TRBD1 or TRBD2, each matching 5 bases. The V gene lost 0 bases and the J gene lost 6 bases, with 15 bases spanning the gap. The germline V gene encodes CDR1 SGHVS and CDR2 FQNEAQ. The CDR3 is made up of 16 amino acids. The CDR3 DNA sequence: TGTGCCAGCAGCTTAGCTTTGGGGGAGTGGGGCAATGAGCAGTTCTTC. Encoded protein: CASSLALGEWGNEQFF.

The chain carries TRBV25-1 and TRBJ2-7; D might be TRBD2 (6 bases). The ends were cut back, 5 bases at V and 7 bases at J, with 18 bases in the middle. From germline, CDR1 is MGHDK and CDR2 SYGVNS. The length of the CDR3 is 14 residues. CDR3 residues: CASSPRESNLEQYF. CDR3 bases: TGTGCCAGCAGTCCCCGGGAGTCCAACCTGGAGCAGTACTTC.

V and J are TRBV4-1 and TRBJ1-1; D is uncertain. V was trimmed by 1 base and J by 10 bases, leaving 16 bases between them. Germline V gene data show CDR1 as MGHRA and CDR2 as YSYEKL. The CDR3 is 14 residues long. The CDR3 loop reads CASSQAFSVSSAFF. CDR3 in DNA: TGCGCCAGCAGCCAAGCTTTTTCGGTGAGTTCAGCTTTCTTT.

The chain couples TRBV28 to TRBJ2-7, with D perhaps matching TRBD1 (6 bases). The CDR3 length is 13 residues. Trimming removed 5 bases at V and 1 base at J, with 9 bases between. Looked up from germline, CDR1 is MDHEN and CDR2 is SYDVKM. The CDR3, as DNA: TGTGCCAGCAGTGTACAGGGATCCTACGAGCAGTACTTC. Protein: CASSVQGSYEQYF.

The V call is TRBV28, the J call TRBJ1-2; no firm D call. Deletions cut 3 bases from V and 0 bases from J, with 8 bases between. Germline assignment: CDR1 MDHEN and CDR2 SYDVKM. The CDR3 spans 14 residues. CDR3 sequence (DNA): TGTGCCAGCAGTTTTTTTGCTGCTAACTATGGCTACACCTTC. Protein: CASSFFAANYGYTF.

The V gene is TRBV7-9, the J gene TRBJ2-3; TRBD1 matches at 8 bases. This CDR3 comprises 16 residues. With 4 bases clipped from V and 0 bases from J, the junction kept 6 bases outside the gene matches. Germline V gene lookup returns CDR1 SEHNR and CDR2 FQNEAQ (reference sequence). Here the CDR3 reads CASSSGGGPSTDTQYF. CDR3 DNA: TGTGCCAGCAGCTCAGGGGGCGGGCCGAGCACAGATACGCAGTATTTT.

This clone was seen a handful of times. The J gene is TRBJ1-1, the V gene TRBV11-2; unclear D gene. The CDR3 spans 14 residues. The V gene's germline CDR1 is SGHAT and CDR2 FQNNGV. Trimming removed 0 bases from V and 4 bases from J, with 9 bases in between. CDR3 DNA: TGTGCCAGCAGCTTAGATGTAGTACGCACTGAAGCTTTCTTT. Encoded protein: CASSLDVVRTEAFF.

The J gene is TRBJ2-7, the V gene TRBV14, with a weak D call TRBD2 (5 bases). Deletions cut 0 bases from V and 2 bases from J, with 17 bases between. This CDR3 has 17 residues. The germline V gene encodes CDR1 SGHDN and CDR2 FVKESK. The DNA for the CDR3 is TGTGCCAGCAGCCAAGATCGAGGTCCTCGAGGGACCTACGAGCAGTACTTC. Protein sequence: CASSQDRGPRGTYEQYF.

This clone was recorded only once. CDR3 sequence reads: CASSQEGWTNGDTQYF. Here the CDR3 DNA reads TGTGCCAGCAGCCAAGAGGGTTGGACAAACGGCGATACGCAGTATTTT. The rearrangement links TRBV4-2 to TRBJ2-3; D perhaps matches TRBD1 (5 bases). Trimming stripped 0 bases from V and 6 bases from J, with 16 bases between. The CDR3 runs to 16 residues. CDR1 is LGHNA and CDR2 is YNFKEQ in the germline V gene.

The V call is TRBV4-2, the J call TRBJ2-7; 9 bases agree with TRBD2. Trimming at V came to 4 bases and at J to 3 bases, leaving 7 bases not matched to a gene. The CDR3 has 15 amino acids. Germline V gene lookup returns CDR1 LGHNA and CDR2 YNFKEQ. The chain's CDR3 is CASSLELAGNYEQYF. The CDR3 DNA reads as TGTGCCAGCAGCCTCGAGCTAGCGGGAAACTACGAGCAGTACTTC.

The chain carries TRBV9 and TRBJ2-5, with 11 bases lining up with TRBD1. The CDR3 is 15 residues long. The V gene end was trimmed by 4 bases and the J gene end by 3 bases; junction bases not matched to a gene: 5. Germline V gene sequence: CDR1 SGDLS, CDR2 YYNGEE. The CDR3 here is CASSPRTGGEETQYF. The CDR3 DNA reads TGTGCCAGCAGCCCCCGGACAGGGGGCGAAGAGACCCAGTACTTC. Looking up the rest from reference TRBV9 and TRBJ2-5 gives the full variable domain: DSGVTQTPKHLITATGQRVTLRCSPRSGDLSVYWYQQSLDQGLQFLIQYYNGEERAKGNILERFSAQQFPDLHSELNLSSLELGDSALYFCASSPRTGGEETQYFGPGTRLLVL.

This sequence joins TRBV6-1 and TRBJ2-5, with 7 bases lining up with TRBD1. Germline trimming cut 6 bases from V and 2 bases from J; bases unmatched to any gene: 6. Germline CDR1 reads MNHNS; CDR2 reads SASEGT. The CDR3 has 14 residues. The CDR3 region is CASSPGQQQETQYF. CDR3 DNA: TGTGCCAGCAGCCCGGGACAGCAACAAGAGACCCAGTACTTC.

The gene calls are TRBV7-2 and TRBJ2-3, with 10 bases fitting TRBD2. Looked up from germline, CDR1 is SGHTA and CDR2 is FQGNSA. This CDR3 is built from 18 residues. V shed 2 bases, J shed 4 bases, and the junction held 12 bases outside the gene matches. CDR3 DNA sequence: TGTGCCAGCAGCTTATGGCCCCTAGCGGGAGTTGACGCAGATACGCAGTATTTT. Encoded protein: CASSLWPLAGVDADTQYF.

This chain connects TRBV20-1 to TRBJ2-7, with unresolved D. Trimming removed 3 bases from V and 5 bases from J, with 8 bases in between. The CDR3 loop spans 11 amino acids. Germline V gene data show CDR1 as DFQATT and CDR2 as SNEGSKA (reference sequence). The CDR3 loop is CSASGGNEQYF. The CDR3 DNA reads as TGCAGTGCTAGCGGCGGTAACGAGCAGTACTTC.

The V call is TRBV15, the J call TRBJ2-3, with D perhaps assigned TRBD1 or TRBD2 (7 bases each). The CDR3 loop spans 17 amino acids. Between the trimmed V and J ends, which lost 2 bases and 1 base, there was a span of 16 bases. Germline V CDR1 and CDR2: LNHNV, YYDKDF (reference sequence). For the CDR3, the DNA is TGTGCCACCAGCAGATACTCAGGGGGGGGAGGCACAGATACGCAGTATTTT. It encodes CATSRYSGGGGTDTQYF.

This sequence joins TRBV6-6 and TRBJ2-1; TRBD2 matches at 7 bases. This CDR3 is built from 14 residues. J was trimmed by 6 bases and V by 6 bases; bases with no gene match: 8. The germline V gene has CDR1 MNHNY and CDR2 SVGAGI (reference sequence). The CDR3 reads CASSLPWTSNEQFF. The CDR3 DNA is TGTGCCAGCAGCCTACCTTGGACTAGCAATGAGCAGTTCTTC.

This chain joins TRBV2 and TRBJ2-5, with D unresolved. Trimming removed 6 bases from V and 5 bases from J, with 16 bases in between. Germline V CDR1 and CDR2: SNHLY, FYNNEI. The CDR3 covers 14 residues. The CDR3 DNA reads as TGTGCCAGCAGCCCTACGGGCGTGGGTGAGACCCAGTACTTC. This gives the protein CASSPTGVGETQYF.

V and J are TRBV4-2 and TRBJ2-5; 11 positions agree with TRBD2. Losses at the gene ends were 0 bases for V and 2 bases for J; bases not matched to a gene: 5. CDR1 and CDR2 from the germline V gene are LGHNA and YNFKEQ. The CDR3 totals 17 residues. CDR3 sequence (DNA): TGTGCCAGCAGCCAAGAATGGGGACTAGCGGCACAAGAGACCCAGTACTTC. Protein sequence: CASSQEWGLAAQETQYF.

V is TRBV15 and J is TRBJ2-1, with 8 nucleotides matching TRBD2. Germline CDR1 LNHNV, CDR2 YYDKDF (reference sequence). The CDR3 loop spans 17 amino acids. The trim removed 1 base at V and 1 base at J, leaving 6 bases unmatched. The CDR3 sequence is CATSRVAGGNSYNEQFF. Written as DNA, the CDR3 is TGTGCCACCAGCAGAGTGGCGGGAGGTAATTCCTACAATGAGCAGTTCTTC.

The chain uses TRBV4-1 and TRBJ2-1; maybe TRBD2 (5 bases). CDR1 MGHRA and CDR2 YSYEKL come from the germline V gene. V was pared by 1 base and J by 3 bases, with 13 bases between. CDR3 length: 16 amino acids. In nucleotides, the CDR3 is TGCGCCAGCAGCCAAGTTGCTCCCGGGGTCTACAATGAGCAGTTCTTC. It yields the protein CASSQVAPGVYNEQFF.

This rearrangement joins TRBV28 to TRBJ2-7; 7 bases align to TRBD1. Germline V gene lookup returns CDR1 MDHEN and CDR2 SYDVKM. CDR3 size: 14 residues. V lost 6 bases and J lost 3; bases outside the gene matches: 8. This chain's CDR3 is CASRRPGTVYEQYF. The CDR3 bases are TGTGCCAGCAGAAGACCCGGGACAGTCTACGAGCAGTACTTC.

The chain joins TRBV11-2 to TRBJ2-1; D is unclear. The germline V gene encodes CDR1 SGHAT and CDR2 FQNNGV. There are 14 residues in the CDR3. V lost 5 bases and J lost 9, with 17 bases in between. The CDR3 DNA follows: TGTGCCAGCAGCCCCGTGGTCGGCCGGCCTGAGCAGTTCTTC. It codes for CASSPVVGRPEQFF.

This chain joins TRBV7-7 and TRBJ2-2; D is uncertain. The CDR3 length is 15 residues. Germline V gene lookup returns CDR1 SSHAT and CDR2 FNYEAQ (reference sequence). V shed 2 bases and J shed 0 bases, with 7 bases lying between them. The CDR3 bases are TGTGCCAGCAGCTTAAGCGACCCGAACACCGGGGAGCTGTTTTTT. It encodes CASSLSDPNTGELFF. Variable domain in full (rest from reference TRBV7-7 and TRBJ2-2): GAGVSQSPRYKVTKRGQDVTLRCDPISSHATLYWYQQALGQGPEFLTYFNYEAQPDKSGLPSDRFSAERPEGSISTLTIQRTEQRDSAMYRCASSLSDPNTGELFFGEGSRLTVL.

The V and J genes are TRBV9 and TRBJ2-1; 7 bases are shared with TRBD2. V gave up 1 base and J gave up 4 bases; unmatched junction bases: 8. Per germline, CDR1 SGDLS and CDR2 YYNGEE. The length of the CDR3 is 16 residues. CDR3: CASSVPAGDGYNEQFF. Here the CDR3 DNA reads TGTGCCAGCAGCGTACCCGCGGGGGATGGGTACAATGAGCAGTTCTTC.

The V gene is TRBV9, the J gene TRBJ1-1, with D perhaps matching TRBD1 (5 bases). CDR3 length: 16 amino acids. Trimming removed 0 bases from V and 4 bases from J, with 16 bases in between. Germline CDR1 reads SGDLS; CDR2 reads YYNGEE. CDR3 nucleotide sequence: TGTGCCAGCAGCGTAGAAGGGTATGGGGGAATCACTGAAGCTTTCTTT. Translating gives CASSVEGYGGITEAFF. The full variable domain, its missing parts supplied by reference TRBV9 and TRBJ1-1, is DSGVTQTPKHLITATGQRVTLRCSPRSGDLSVYWYQQSLDQGLQFLIQYYNGEERAKGNILERFSAQQFPDLHSELNLSSLELGDSALYFCASSVEGYGGITEAFFGQGTRLTVV.